This passage covers 15 T cell receptor beta chains from one sample sequenced in a study of radiotherapy plus CTLA-4 blockade in lung cancer. The repertoire was sequenced with immunoSEQ multiplex PCR; TCRdb's copy has only in-frame clones and lacks some. This sample has 81,000 or so clones; 85% to 90% occur once, and the top ten carry about 1%. The sample in question was peripheral blood, obtained from a patient treated with radiotherapy plus ipilimumab. Receptors originate from a human donor with non-small cell lung cancer who had stable disease on radiotherapy plus ipilimumab.

The chain employs TRBV7-8 and TRBJ2-2; 7 nucleotides line up with TRBD2. With V trimmed by 4 bases and J by 4 bases, 3 bases remained unmatched. Germline assignment: CDR1 SGHVS and CDR2 FQNEAQ. The CDR3 extends over 14 amino acids. The CDR3 region is CASSWGLTTGELFF. CDR3 coding DNA: TGTGCCAGCAGCTGGGGACTAACCACCGGGGAGCTGTTTTTT.

V usage is TRBV5-1 and J usage is TRBJ1-1; D may be TRBD1 (6 bases). CDR1 SGHRS and CDR2 YFSETQ come from the germline V gene. With 4 bases removed from V and 5 bases from J, the gap between germline ends came to 18 bases. CDR3 length equals 15 residues. In DNA form, the CDR3 reads TGCGCCAGCAGCCCCGGGGGCCCTATGGGAACTGAAGCTTTCTTT. It codes for CASSPGGPMGTEAFF.

V usage is TRBV7-8 and J usage is TRBJ2-3, with D maybe TRBD2 (5 bases). CDR3 length: 14 amino acids. V dropped 1 base and J dropped 3 bases, with 8 bases sitting between them. Germline V gene data show CDR1 as SGHVS and CDR2 as FQNEAQ. CDR3 protein: CASSLGPGTDTQYF. The CDR3 nucleotides are TGTGCCAGCAGCTTAGGGCCGGGAACAGATACGCAGTATTTT.

The V and J genes are TRBV30 and TRBJ1-5; no clear D gene. Germline V gene lookup returns CDR1 GTSNPN and CDR2 SVGIG (reference sequence). The CDR3 is made up of 14 amino acids. The V end lost 4 bases, the J end lost 0 bases, and 10 bases lay between the germline ends. This CDR3 is CAWKHSHSNQPQHF. CDR3 DNA: TGTGCCTGGAAGCACAGCCATAGCAATCAGCCCCAGCATTTT.

The CDR3 here is CASSYTQNYGYTF. CDR3 in DNA: TGTGCCAGCAGCTACACCCAGAACTATGGCTACACCTTC. The chain uses TRBV7-9 and TRBJ1-2, with D uncertain. V was cut by 4 bases and J by 2 bases, with 8 bases left in between. The germline V gene has CDR1 SEHNR and CDR2 FQNEAQ (reference sequence). The CDR3 contains 13 residues.

The V gene is TRBV11-3, the J gene TRBJ2-1; 9 nucleotides align to TRBD1. This CDR3 region has 16 residues. Germline V lookup: CDR1 SGHNT, CDR2 YENEEA. J was trimmed by 6 bases and V by 5 bases; bases with no gene match: 11. CDR3 sequence reads: CASSHRGTGIRNEQFF. Here the CDR3 DNA reads TGTGCCAGCAGCCATCGCGGGACAGGGATTCGCAATGAGCAGTTCTTC.

In nucleotides, the CDR3 is TGTGCCAGCAGTATAGGTGGCGAAAAACTGTTTTTT. Amino acid sequence: CASSIGGEKLFF. The chain links TRBV6-6 to TRBJ1-4; D is ambiguous. Germline lookup yields CDR1 MNHNY and CDR2 SVGAGI (reference sequence). CDR3 length: 12 residues. V lost 5 bases and J lost 8, with 9 bases in between.

The chain has TRBV18 and TRBJ2-2; 7 nucleotides match TRBD1. The V and J ends lost 4 bases and 5 bases, in that order; junction bases with no gene match: 4. There are 14 residues in the CDR3. Per the germline V gene, CDR1 is KGHSH and CDR2 is LQKENI. The CDR3 nucleotides are TGTGCCAGCTCACGGACAGGTCAGACCGGGGAGCTGTTTTTT. Protein sequence: CASSRTGQTGELFF.

The rearrangement links TRBV19 to TRBJ1-2; 8 bases map to TRBD1. V dropped 3 bases and J dropped 7; count of bases not matched to a gene: 7. The CDR3 is 14 amino acids. CDR1 and CDR2 from the germline V gene are LNHDA and SQIVND (reference sequence). The CDR3 bases are TGTGCCAGTAGTATCGACAGGGGAGGTGCTGGCTACACCTTC. Translation: CASSIDRGGAGYTF.

The chain combines TRBV2 with TRBJ1-3, with 8 bases lining up with TRBD1. CDR3 size: 17 residues. Germline CDR1 is SNHLY and CDR2 is FYNNEI. The junction had 9 bases not matched to a gene; V was cut back by 5 bases and J by 0 bases. The CDR3 sequence is CASSPRQGTFSGNTIYF. The CDR3 nucleotides read TGTGCCAGCAGTCCCCGACAGGGGACATTCTCTGGAAACACCATATATTTT.

On this clone: Other nucleotide sequences in the sample specify the same CDR3. The chain is built from TRBV19 and TRBJ2-7, with 7 positions matching TRBD1. The CDR3 contains 17 residues. V gave up 1 base and J gave up 3 bases; unmatched junction bases: 12. CDR1 and CDR2 from the germline V gene are LNHDA and SQIVND (reference sequence). The CDR3 nucleotides read TGTGCCAGTAGTATAGTGCCAGGGCGACAGGGACACTACGAGCAGTACTTC. Amino acid sequence: CASSIVPGRQGHYEQYF.

The chain recombines TRBV4-2 with TRBJ2-7; TRBD1 might be the D (7 bases). Germline V gene sequence: CDR1 LGHNA, CDR2 YNFKEQ. V gave up 4 bases and J gave up 3 bases, with 13 bases separating them. This CDR3 has 14 residues. CDR3 coding DNA: TGTGCCAGCAGCCGCGGGACAGACGACTACGAGCAGTACTTC. Translated, it gives CASSRGTDDYEQYF.

The V and J genes are TRBV11-2 and TRBJ1-1, with TRBD1 as a possible D gene (6 bases). Trimming took off 5 bases at V and 6 bases at J, with 19 bases between the two ends. Germline V gene sequence: CDR1 SGHAT, CDR2 FQNNGV. The CDR3 is 15 residues long. The CDR3 spells CASSARQDRLAEAFF. The CDR3 nucleotides read TGTGCCAGCAGCGCCCGACAGGACCGCCTGGCTGAAGCTTTCTTT.

This chain links TRBV7-2 with TRBJ1-2; TRBD1 aligns across 7 bases. Germline CDR1 reads SGHTA; CDR2 reads FQGNSA. The J segment lost 12 bases and the V segment lost 2 bases, leaving 15 bases of the junction unmatched. The CDR3 is 15 residues long. The DNA for the CDR3 is TGTGCCAGCAGCTTATGGGGAGACAGGGAGGGAGGCCACACCTTC. Protein: CASSLWGDREGGHTF.

The chain is built from TRBV5-5 and TRBJ1-2; no definite D call. Germline assignment: CDR1 SGHKS and CDR2 YYEKEE (reference sequence). V lost 0 bases and J 3 bases, leaving 9 bases between the germline ends. The length of the CDR3 is 14 residues. The CDR3 spells CASSLGDGYYGYTF. Here the CDR3 DNA reads TGTGCCAGCAGCTTGGGAGACGGATACTATGGCTACACCTTC. Filled out from reference TRBV5-5 and TRBJ1-2, the complete variable domain reads DAGVTQSPTHLIKTRGQQVTLRCSPISGHKSVSWYQQVLGQGPQFIFQYYEKEERGRGNFPDRFSARQFPNYSSELNVNALLLGDSALYLCASSLGDGYYGYTFGSGTRLTVV.